This T cell receptor beta chain is drawn from a study of blood T cell repertoires in COVID-19. The table came from immunoSEQ multiplex PCR; TCRdb's copy has only in-frame clones and leaves some out. The sample records some 120,000 clones, less than 90% being singletons. Trimming took off 9 bases at V and 4 bases at J, with 13 bases between the two ends. There are 14 residues in the CDR3. In germline, CDR1 is LGHNA, CDR2 YNFKEQ. This receptor was identified in a man between 65 and 85 years old with acute or convalescent COVID-19. The V and J genes are TRBV4-2 and TRBJ1-6; perhaps TRBD1 as D (5 bases). The sample consisted of peripheral blood. The CDR3 region is CASQGSVYNSPLHF. CDR3 DNA sequence: TGTGCCAGTCAGGGCTCCGTGTATAATTCACCCCTCCACTTT.